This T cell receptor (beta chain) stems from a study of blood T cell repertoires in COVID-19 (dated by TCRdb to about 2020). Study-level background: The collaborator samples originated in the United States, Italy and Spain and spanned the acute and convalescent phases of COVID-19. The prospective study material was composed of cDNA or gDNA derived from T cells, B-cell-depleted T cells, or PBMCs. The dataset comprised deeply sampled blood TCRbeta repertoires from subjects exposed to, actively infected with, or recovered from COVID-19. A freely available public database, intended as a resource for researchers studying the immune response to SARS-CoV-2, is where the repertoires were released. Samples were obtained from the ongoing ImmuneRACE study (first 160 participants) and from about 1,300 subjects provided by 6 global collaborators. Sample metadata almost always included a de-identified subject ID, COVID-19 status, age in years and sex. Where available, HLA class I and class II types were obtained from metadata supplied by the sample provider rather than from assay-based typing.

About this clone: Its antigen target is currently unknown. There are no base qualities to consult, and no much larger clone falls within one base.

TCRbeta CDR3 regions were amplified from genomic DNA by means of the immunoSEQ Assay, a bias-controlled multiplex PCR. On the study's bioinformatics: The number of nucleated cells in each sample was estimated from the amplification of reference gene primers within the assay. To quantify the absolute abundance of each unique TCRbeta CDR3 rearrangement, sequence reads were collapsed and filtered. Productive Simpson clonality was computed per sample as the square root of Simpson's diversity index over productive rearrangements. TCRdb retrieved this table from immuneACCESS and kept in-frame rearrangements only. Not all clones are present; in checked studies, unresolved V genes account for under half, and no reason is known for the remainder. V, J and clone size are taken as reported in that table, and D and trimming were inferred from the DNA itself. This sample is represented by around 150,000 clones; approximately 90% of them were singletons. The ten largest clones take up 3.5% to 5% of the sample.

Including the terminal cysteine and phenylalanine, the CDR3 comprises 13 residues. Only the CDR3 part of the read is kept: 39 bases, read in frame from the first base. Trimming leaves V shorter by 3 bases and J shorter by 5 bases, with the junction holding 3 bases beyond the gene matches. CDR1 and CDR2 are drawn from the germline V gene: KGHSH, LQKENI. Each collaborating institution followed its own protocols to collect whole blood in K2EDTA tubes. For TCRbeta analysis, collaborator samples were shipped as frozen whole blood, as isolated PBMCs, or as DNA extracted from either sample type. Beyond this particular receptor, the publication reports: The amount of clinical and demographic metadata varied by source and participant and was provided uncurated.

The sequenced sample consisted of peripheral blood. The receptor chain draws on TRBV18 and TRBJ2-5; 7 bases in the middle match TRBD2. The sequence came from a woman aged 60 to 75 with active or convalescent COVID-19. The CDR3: CASSPAGVETQYF. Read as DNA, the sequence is TGTGCCAGCTCACCTGCGGGGGTCGAGACCCAGTACTTC.